This entry features one T cell receptor (beta chain) sequence. Its antigen is still unknown. Base qualities were left out, and no much larger clone turns up one base away. This entry comes from a study of vaccination and CD4 T cells after COVID-19 (dated by TCRdb to the early 2020s). With respect to the entire study: SARS-CoV-2 positivity had been established in the convalescent patients by nasal swab PCR, and mild disease was recorded in several of these patients and severe disease in one. The convalescent cohort included six males and four females, with two Hispanic individuals, seven Caucasians, two Asians and one multiracial person. Each participant got two doses of either the Pfizer-BioNTech BNT162b2 vaccine (n=8) or the Moderna mRNA-1273 vaccine (n=2). Post-COVID blood samples were collected from convalescent patients a median of around 96 days after diagnosis, with a range of about 30 to 161 days. Post-vaccine blood samples were taken a median of 72 days after the second vaccine dose, with a range of about 13 to 250 days. The cultures were stimulated with overlapping spike peptide pools from SARS-CoV-2 and from the common cold coronaviruses HCoV-NL63, HCoV-OC43 and HCoV-229E. Control cultures received a CEFX viral epitope pool as the positive control, an HIV-1 Nef peptide pool as the negative control, or no peptide. The spike-specific CD4+ TCR repertoire was compared before and after mRNA vaccination in over 9 COVID-19 convalescent patients and a handful of infection-naive healthy vaccine recipients. Results and caveats for the whole study, not just this receptor: Among the post-vaccine SARS-CoV-2-reactive clones in convalescent patients, a median 86.3% showed up only after vaccination, which suggests vaccine-specific priming. Relatively few convalescent patients were included in the study, and early timepoints after natural infection were not analyzed. An increase in the median number of SARS-CoV-2-reactive clonotypes from 20 to 25 after infection to some 40 after vaccination was observed, but the change was not found to be significant. In convalescent patients, nearly all vaccine-specific clones (304 of 307) were found to be mono-reactive for SARS-CoV-2 spike rather than cross-reactive with common cold coronaviruses.

The CDR3 runs 15 amino acids, cysteine and phenylalanine included. Of all the DNA, just the CDR3 is kept, 45 bases in frame from base 1. Via the germline V gene, CDR1 is KGHSH and CDR2 LQKENI. V trim: 4 bases; J trim: 5 bases; unmatched bases: 9. Libraries came from PCR. TCR sequencing of DNA from cultured CD4+ T cells used the Oncomine TCR Beta short-read assay at the Johns Hopkins FTIC core. The QIAamp micro DNA kit was used to extract genomic DNA from the cultured CD4+ T cells. Oncomine TCR Beta libraries from cultured CD4+ T cells were pooled with unique dual indexes and sequenced on an Illumina iSeq 100. The original pipeline was this. Non-productive sequences were filtered out, and CDR3s that did not start with C, did not end with F or W, or were shorter than 7 amino acids were discarded. Antigen-specific clonotypes were identified using the MANAFEST web application through comparison of peptide-stimulated wells with reference and other culture wells. Positive clones required FDR below 0.05, an odds ratio above 5, and productive frequency above 0.1% in at least two of three replicate wells. A clonotype was classed as cross-reactive if the clonotype showed significant expansion both in SARS-CoV-2 spike wells and in at least one common cold coronavirus spike condition. CDR3 homology was assessed with Levenshtein distances (stringdist) and unrooted phylogenetic trees (ape) in R version 3.6.1. Clones were called with MiXCR by TCRdb after fastp trimmed the public reads at Q25, and only in-frame beta chains were retained. Rows with a matching CDR3 protein are joined into one entry that keeps the most common DNA and genes. These V and J calls are TCRdb output, not the study's own analysis. This sample gives more than 15,000 distinct CDR3 sequences in total; roughly three fifths of them show up just once. The ten largest clones add up to 11% of the sample.

Taken with the paper, the label for treatment or condition translates to: roughly 10-day PBMC culture with coronavirus spike peptide pools or control peptides (ViraFEST assay). To expand antigen-specific T cells with peptide pools and then pick out the expanded clonotypes through TCR sequencing, the study relied on the ViraFEST assay. The positive SARS-CoV-2 PCR tests of the convalescent patients were dated from March to December 2020, before the Alpha, Beta and Delta variants emerged in the United States. PBMCs were cultured at around 2 million per well in IMDM supplemented with 5% human AB serum and 10 IU/ml IL-2, with around 10 ug/ml peptide pools added. On days 3 and 7, half of the culture medium was replaced with fresh IL-2-containing medium. After 10 days of culture, CD4+ T cells were isolated by negative selection using the EasySep CD4+ T cell isolation kit. PBMCs were separated from whole blood using Ficoll-Paque Plus gradient centrifugation and then either used fresh or cryopreserved at -140C. Each culture condition was generally run in triplicate wells.

Specimen: CD4+ T cells from blood, cultured in vitro. The rearrangement combines TRBV18 with TRBJ2-5; TRBD1 agrees with 8 junctional bases. The sequence was obtained from a human donor who had recovered from COVID-19. The CDR3 corresponds to CASSRRTGNGETQYF. The bases are TGTGCCAGCTCACGAAGGACAGGGAACGGGGAGACCCAGTACTTC.